Shown below are 5 T cell receptor beta chains from a single sample sequenced in a study of shared clonotypes between healthy human individuals. TCRdb's table, derived via immunoSEQ multiplex PCR, lists solely in-frame clones and lacks some. The data contain roughly 1.4 million clones, approximately 98.5% of them singletons. Material for sequencing was naive CD4+ T cells sorted from blood. Documented subset: CD45RA+ positively selected. The receptor source for this set is a man in his thirties or forties in good health.

The V and J genes are TRBV7-3 and TRBJ2-2, with 8 bases lining up with TRBD2. Germline-derived CDR1 and CDR2 are SGHTA and FQGTGA. Unmatched junction bases numbered 2, after V lost 3 bases and J lost 5 bases. The CDR3 length is 14 residues. In nucleotides, the CDR3 is TGTGCCAGCAGCTTGAGACTAGCGACCGGGGAGCTGTTTTTT. This translates into CASSLRLATGELFF.

To note about this clone: This sample includes further DNA sequences coding for the same CDR3. The rearrangement links TRBV9 to TRBJ1-4; D may be TRBD1 (6 bases). Trimming removed 4 bases at V and 1 base at J, with 8 bases between. Germline V gene lookup returns CDR1 SGDLS and CDR2 YYNGEE. The CDR3 has 14 amino acids. CDR3 in amino acids: CASSPTGTNEKLFF. The CDR3 DNA sequence: TGTGCCAGCAGCCCGACAGGAACTAATGAAAAACTGTTTTTT.

The rearrangement links TRBV5-8 to TRBJ1-5; the match to TRBD1 covers 7 bases. Per the germline V gene, CDR1 is SGHTS and CDR2 is YDEGEE. The CDR3 is 14 residues long. Trimming at V came to 3 bases and at J to 3 bases, leaving 3 bases not matched to a gene. This CDR3 reads CASSWGQLNQPQHF. The CDR3 DNA is TGTGCCAGCAGCTGGGGACAGCTCAATCAGCCCCAGCATTTT. Supplemented by reference TRBV5-8 and TRBJ1-5, the full variable domain reads EAGVTQSPTHLIKTRGQQATLRCSPISGHTSVYWYQQALGLGLQFLLWYDEGEERNRGNFPPRFSGRQFPNYSSELNVNALELEDSALYLCASSWGQLNQPQHFGDGTRLSIL.

The rearrangement links TRBV29-1 to TRBJ2-7, with D unclear. V was clipped by 6 bases and J by 6 bases, with 21 bases between them. CDR3 length: 14 residues. In germline, CDR1 is SQVTM, CDR2 ANQGSEA. CDR3 sequence (DNA): TGCAGCGTCGCTGACAAATCCTTATCCCTCGAGCAGTACTTC. This gives the protein CSVADKSLSLEQYF.

The chain joins TRBV6-6 to TRBJ2-3; 7 bases fit TRBD1. J lost 4 bases, V lost 6 bases, and 10 bases had no gene match. The CDR3 extends over 15 amino acids. Germline V gene lookup returns CDR1 MNHNY and CDR2 SVGAGI (reference sequence). The CDR3 sequence is CASRLQGPTSDTQYF. CDR3 DNA sequence: TGTGCCAGCAGGTTACAGGGGCCGACTTCAGATACGCAGTATTTT.